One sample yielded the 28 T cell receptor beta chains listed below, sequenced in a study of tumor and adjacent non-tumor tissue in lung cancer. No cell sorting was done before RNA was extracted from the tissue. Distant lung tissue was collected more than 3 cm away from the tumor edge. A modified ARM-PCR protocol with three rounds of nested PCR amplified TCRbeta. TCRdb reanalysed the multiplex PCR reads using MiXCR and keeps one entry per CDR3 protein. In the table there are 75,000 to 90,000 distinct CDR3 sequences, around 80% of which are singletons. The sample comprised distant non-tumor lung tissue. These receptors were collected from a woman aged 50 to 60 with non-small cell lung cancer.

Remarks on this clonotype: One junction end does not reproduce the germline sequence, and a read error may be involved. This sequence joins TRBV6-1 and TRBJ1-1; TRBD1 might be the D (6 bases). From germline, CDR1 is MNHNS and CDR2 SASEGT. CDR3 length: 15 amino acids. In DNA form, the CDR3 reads TGTGCCAACAATGAAGCCTCGCTAGGGGACACTGAAGCCTTCTTT. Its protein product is CANNEASLGDTEAFF.

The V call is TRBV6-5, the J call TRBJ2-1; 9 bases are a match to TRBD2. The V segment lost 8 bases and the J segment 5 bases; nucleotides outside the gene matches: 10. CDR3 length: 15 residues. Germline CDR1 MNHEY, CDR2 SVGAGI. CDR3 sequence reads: CASGLLAGGNNEQFF. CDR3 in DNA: TGTGCCAGCGGTTTACTAGCGGGCGGGAACAATGAGCAGTTCTTC.

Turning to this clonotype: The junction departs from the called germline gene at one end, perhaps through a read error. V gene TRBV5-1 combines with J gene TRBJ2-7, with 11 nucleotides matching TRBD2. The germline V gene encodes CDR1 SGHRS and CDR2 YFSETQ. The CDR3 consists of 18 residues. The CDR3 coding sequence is TGCGCGAGCAGCTTGTCCATGGACACTAGCGGGAGTTACAACGAGCAGTACTTC. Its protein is CASSLSMDTSGSYNEQYF.

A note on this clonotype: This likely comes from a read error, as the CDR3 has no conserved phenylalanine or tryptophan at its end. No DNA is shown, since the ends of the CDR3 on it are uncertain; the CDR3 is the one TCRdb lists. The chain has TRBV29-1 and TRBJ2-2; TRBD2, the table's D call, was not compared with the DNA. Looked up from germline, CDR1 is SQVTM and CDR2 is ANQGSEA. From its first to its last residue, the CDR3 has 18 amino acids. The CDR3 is CSVEDEGTSGSLPGELLL.

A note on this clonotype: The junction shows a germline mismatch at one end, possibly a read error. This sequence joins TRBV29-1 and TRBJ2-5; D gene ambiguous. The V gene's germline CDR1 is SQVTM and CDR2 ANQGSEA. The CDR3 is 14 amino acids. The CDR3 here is CSVELGRAQGTQYF. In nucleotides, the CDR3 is TGCAGCGTTGAGTTAGGAAGAGCGCAAGGGACCCAGTACTTC.

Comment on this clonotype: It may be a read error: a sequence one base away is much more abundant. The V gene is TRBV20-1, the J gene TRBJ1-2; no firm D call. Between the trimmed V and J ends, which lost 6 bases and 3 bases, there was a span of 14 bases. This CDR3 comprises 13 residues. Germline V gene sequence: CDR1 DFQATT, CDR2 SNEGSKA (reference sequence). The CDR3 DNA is TGCAGTGCCCGAGCCGTGGATGACTATGGCTACACCTTC. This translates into CSARAVDDYGYTF.

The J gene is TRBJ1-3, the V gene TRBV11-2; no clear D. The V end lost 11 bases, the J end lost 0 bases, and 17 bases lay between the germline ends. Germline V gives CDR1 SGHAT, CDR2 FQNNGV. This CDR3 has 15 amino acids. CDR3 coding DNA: TGTGCCTGCTGTGCAGGTATGAACTCTGGAAACACCATATATTTT. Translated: CACCAGMNSGNTIYF.

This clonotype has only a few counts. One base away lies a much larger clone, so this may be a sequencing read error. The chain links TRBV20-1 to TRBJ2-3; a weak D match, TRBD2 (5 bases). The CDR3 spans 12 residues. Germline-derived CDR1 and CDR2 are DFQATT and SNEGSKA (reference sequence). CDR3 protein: CSAPGSTDMQYF. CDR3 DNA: TGCAGTGCTCCGGGATCCACAGATATGCAGTATTTT.

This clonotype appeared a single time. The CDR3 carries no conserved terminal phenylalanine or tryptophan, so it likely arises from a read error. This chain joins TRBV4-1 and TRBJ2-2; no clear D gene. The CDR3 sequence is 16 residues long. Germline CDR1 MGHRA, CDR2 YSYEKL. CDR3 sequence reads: CASGQAGSINTGELFY. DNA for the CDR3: TGCGCCAGCGGCCAAGCCGGGTCGATTAACACCGGGGAGCTGTTTTAT.

For the CDR3, the DNA is TGCGCCAGCAGCCAAGTGAATGGTAGCAATCAGCCCCAGCATTTT. It codes for CASSQVNGSNQPQHF. The chain carries TRBV4-1 and TRBJ1-5; D gene uncertain. Per germline, CDR1 MGHRA and CDR2 YSYEKL. The V gene lost 1 base and the J gene lost 0 bases, with 7 bases spanning the gap. This CDR3 is 15 amino acids long.

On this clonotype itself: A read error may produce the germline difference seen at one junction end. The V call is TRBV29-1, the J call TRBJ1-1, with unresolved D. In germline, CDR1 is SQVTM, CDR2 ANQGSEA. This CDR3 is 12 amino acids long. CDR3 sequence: CSVLLTTEGAFF. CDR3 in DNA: TGTAGCGTTCTTCTGACGACTGAGGGCGCTTTCTTT.

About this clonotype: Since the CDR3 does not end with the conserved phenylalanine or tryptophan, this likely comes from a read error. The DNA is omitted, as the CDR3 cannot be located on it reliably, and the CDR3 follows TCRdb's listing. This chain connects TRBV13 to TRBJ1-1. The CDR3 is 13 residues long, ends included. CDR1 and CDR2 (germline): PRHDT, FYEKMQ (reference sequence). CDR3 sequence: CASSLRGHTEALV.

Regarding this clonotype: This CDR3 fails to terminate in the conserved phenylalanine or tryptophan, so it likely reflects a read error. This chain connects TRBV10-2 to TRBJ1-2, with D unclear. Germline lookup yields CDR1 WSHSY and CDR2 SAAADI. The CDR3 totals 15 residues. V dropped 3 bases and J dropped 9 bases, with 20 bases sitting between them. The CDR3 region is CASSEDRGGTGRYTS. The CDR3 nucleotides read TGCGCCAGCAGTGAAGATCGGGGTGGCACTGGACGCTACACCTCC.

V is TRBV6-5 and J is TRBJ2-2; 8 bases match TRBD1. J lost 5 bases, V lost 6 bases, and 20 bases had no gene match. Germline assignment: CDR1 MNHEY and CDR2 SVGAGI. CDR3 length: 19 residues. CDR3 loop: CASSLRPPGQAGRTGELFF. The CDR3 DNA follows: TGTGCCAGCAGCCTTCGTCCCCCGGGACAGGCGGGAAGGACCGGGGAGCTGTTTTTT.

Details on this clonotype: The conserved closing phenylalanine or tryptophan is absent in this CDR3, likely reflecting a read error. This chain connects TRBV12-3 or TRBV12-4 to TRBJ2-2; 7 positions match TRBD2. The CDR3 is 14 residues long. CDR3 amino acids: CAGRAGEWTGELFL. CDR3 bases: TGTGCCGGCAGGGCGGGAGAATGGACCGGGGAGCTGTTTCTT.

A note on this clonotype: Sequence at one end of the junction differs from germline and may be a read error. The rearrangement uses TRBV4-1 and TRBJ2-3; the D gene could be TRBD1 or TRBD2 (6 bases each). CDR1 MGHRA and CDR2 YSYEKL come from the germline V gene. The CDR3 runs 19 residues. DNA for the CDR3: TGCGCCAGCAGTCAAGAAGAGGGGGATGCGGAGGGGAACACAGATACGCAGTATTTT. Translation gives CASSQEEGDAEGNTDTQYF.

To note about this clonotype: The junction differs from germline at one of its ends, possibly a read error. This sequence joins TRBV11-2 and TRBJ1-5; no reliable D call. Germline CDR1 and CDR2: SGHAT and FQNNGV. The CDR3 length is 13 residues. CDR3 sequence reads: CVSSLERSQSQHF. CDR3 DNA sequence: TGTGTCAGCAGCTTAGAAAGGAGTCAGTCCCAGCACTTT.

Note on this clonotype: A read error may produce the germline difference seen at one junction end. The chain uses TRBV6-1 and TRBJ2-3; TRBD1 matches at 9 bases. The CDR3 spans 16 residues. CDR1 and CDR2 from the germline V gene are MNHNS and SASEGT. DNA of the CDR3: TGTACCAACAGTGAAGAGACAGGGGGAGGAGCAGATACACAGTATTTT. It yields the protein CTNSEETGGGADTQYF.

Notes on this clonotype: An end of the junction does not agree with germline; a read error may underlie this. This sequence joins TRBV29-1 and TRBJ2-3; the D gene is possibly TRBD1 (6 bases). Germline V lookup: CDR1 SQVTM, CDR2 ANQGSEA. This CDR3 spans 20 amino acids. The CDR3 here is CSVEDLEGWTEGFGIDTQYF. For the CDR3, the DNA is TGCAGCGTTGAAGATCTAGAAGGGTGGACAGAAGGGTTTGGCATAGATACGCAATATTTT.

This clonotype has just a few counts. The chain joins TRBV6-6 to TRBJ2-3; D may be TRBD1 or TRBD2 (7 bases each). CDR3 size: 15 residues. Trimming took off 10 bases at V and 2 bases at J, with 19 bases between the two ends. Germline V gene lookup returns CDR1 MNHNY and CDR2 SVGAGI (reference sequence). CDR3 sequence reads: CAIRQGGQYTDTQYF. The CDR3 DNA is TGTGCCATCAGGCAGGGGGGGCAATACACAGATACGCAGTATTTT.

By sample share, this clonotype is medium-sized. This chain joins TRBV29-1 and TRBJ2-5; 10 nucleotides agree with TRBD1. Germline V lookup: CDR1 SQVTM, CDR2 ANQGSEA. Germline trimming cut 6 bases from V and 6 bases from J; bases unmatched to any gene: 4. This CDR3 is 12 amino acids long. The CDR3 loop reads CSVGTGVKTQYF. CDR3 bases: TGCAGCGTAGGGACAGGGGTGAAGACCCAGTACTTC.

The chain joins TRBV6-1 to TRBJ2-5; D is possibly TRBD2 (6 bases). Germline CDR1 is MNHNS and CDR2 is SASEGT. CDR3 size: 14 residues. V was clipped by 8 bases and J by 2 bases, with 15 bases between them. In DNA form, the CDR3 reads TGTGCCAGCGGAGTTACGGGGGATCAAGAGACCCAGTACTTC. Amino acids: CASGVTGDQETQYF.

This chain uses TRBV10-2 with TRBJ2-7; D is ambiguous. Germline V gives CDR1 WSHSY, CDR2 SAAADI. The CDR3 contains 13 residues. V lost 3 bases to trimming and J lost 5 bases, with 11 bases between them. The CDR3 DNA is TGCGCCAGCAGTGATCGGAAGGGAAACGAGCAGTACTTC. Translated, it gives CASSDRKGNEQYF.

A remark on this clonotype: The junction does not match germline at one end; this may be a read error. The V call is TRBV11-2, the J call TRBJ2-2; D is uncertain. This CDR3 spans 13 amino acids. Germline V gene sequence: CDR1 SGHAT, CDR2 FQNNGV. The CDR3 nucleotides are TGTGCCAGCAGCTTTGAGAGCACCGTGGAGCTGTTTTTT. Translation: CASSFESTVELFF.

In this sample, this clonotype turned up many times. The CDR3 DNA reads TGTGCCACCCGTTCCACTAAGAAGGACACTGAAGCTTTCTTT. Protein sequence: CATRSTKKDTEAFF. V gene TRBV24-1 combines with J gene TRBJ1-1; D ambiguous. Germline CDR1 is KGHDR and CDR2 is SFDVKD. The V end lost 9 bases, the J end lost 3 bases, and 16 bases lay between the germline ends. The CDR3 is made up of 14 amino acids.

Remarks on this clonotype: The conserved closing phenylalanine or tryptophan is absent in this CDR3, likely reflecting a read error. In DNA form, the CDR3 reads TGTACTAGCAGCCCACACGGGGCTAGCGGGATTGGTGAGCAGTTCTTA. It translates to CTSSPHGASGIGEQFL. The chain links TRBV11-1 to TRBJ2-1; 9 bases are shared with TRBD2. Germline V gene data show CDR1 as SGHAT and CDR2 as FQDESV (reference sequence). The CDR3 totals 16 residues.

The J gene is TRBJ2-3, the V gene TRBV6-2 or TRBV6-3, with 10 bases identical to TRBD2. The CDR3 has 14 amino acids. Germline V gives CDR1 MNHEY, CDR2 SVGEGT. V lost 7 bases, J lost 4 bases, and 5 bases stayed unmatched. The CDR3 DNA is TGTGCCAGCACTGGACTAGCGGCAGCAGATACGCAGTATTTT. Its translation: CASTGLAAADTQYF.

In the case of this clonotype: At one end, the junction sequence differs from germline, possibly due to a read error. This chain's CDR3 is CANSSTTRGRTYNEQFF. CDR3 DNA sequence: TGTGCCAACAGCTCGACGACTCGCGGGAGAACCTACAATGAGCAGTTCTTC. The chain has TRBV11-2 and TRBJ2-1, with 7 positions matching TRBD2. Germline V gene lookup returns CDR1 SGHAT and CDR2 FQNNGV. This CDR3 comprises 17 residues.